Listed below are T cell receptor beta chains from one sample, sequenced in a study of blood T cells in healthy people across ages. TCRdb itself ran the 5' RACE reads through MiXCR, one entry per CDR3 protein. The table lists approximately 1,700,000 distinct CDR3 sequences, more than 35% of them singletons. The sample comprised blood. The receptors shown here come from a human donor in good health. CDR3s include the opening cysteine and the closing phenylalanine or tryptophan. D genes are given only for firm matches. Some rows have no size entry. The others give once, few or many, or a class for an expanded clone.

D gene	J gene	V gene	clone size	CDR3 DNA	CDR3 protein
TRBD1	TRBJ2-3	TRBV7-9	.	TGTGCCAGCAGCCGTGGGACAGGGGGCTGGACAGATACGCAGTATTTT	CASSRGTGGWTDTQYF
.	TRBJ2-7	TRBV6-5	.	TGCGCCAGCAGTGACTCGGGCTCCTACGAGCAGTACTTC	CASSDSGSYEQYF
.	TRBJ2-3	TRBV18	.	TGTGCCAGCTCCAGGACCCTACAAACCACAGATACGCAGTATTTT	CASSRTLQTTDTQYF
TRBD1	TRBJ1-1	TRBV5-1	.	TGCGCCAGCAGCCTGACGGGACAGGGAGGCACTGAAGCTTTCTTT	CASSLTGQGGTEAFF
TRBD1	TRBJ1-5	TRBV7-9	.	TGTGCCAGCAGCTCGACAGGGTGGGATCAGCCCCAGCATTTT	CASSSTGWDQPQHF
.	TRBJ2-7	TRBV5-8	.	TGTGCCAGCAGTTCCGGGACGGTAGGTTACTACGAGCAGTACTTC	CASSSGTVGYYEQYF
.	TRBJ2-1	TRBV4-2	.	TGTGCCAGCAGCCAAGAGACGCGCGGGTATGTCGGGGTAAACAATGAGCAGTTCTTC	CASSQETRGYVGVNNEQFF
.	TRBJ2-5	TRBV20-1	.	TGCAGTGCTCTCAGCCGGGAAATCACCCAGGACGAGACCCAGTACTTC	CSALSREITQDETQYF
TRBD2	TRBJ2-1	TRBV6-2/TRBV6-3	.	TGTGCCAGCAGAGCGGGGGGGCAGGCTGAGCAGTTCTTC	CASRAGGQAEQFF
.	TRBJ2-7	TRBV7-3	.	TGTGCCAGCAGCATGGACAGTTCCTACGAGCAGTACTTC	CASSMDSSYEQYF
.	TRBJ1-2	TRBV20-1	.	TGCAGCTATTGGACACGCTATGGCTACACCTTC	CSYWTRYGYTF
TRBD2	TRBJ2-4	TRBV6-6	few	TGTGCCAGCAGTTACCGGGGAGGGGAGGCAATTCAGTACTTC	CASSYRGGEAIQYF
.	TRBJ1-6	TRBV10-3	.	TGTGCCAGCAATATGGGCGGAAGAGATTCACCCCTCCACTTT	CASNMGGRDSPLHF
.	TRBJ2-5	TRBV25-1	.	TGTGCCAGCAGTGAACCCAGTGGGGGGACCCAGTACTTC	CASSEPSGGTQYF
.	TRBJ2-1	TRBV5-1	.	TGCGCCAGCAGCTTGGTCCGGCCCACCTCTGAGCAGTTCTTC	CASSLVRPTSEQFF
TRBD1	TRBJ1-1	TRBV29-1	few	TGCAGCGTTGCAAGGGGGCTTGGCACTGAAGCTTTCTTT	CSVARGLGTEAFF
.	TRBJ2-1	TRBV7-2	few	TGTGCCAGCAGCTTTGACAGGTCCGTCAATGAGCAGTTCTTC	CASSFDRSVNEQFF